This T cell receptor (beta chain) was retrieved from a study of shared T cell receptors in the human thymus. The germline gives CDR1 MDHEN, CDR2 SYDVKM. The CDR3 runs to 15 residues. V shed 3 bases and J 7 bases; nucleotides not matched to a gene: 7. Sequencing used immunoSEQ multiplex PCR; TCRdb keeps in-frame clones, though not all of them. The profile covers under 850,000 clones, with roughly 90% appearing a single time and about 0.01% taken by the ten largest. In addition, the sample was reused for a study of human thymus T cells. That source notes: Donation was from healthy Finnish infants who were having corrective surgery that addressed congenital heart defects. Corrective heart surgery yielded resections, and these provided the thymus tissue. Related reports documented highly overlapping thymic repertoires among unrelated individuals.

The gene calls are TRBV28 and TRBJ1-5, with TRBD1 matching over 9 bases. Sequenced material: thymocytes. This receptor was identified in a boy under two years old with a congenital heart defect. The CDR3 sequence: CASSFVGQGWQPQHF. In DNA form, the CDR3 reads TGTGCCAGCAGTTTCGTGGGACAGGGCTGGCAGCCCCAGCATTTT.